This TCR beta chain was sequenced for a study of T cells after yellow fever vaccination. This CDR3 region has 17 residues. Germline values: CDR1 SGHAT, CDR2 FQNNGV. Unmatched junction bases numbered 10, after V lost 2 bases and J lost 5 bases. TCRdb processed the 5' RACE reads anew with MiXCR; each CDR3 protein has one entry. There are a few hundred thousand distinct CDR3 sequences in the sample; around 3.9% occur only once, and roughly a quarter lies in the top ten. The starting material was PBMCs, obtained on the day of the yellow fever booster vaccination. The chain couples TRBV11-2 to TRBJ2-5, with TRBD2 matching over 11 bases. The source of this sequence is a man aged 18 to 35 who received the YFV17D yellow fever vaccine. CDR3 nucleotides: TGTGCCAGCAGCTTAAATGTAGCGGGGGGGCCGAGGGAGACCCAGTACTTC. It specifies CASSLNVAGGPRETQYF.